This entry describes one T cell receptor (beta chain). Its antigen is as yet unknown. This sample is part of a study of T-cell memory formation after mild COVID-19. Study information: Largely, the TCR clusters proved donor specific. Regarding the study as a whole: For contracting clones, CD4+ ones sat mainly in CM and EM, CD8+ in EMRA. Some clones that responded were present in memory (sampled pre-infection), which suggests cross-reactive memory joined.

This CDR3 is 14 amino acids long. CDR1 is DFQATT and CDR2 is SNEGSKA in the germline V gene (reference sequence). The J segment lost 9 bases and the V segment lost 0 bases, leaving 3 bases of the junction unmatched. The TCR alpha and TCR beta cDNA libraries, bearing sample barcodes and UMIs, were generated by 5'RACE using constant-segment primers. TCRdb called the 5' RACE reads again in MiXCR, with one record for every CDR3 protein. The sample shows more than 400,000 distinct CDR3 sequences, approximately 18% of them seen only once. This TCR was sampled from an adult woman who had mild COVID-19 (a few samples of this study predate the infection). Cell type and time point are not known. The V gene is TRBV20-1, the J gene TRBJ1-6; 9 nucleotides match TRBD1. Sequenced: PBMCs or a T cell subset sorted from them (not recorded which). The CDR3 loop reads CSARDAQGASPLHF. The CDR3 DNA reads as TGCAGTGCTAGAGATGCACAGGGGGCTTCACCCCTCCACTTT.